This TCR beta chain is from a study of beta chain features in type 1 diabetes. As for the study in general: All samples together contributed around 98,000,000 sorted cells for examination. Whole-study results and caveats: People with Type 1 diabetes carried modestly yet significantly shorter TCRB CDR3s in all four CD4+ subsets.

Germline V gene lookup returns CDR1 LGHNT and CDR2 FRNRAP. The CDR3 consists of 14 residues. With 7 bases clipped from V and 5 bases from J, the junction kept 8 bases outside the gene matches. The investigators reverse transcribed all of the isolated RNA, so they sequenced expressed TCRB transcripts. The method was immunoSEQ multiplex PCR; TCRdb's version includes in-frame clones alone and lacks a portion of them. The sample has hundreds of thousands of clones; 11% are singletons. Turning to this clone: What it binds is not known.

V is TRBV12-5 and J is TRBJ2-1; 7 bases fit TRBD1. The receptor was derived from a man younger than 40 with type 1 diabetes. Sequenced: naive CD4+ T cells from blood. CDR3 DNA: TGTGCTAGTGTCATGACAGGGTACAACAATGAGCAGTTCTTC. It codes for CASVMTGYNNEQFF.